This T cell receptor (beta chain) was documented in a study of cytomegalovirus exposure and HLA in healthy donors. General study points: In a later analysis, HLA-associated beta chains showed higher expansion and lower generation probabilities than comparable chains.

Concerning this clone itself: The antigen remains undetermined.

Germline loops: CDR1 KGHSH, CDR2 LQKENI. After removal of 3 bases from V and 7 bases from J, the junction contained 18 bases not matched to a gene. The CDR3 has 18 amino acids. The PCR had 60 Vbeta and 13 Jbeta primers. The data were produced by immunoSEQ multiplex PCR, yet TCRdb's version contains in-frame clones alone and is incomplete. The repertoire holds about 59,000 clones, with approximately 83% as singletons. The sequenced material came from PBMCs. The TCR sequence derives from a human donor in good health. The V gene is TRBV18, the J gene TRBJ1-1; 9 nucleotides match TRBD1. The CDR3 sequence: CASSPLPGQGVDSSEAFF. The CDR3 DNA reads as TGTGCCAGCTCACCCCTCCCGGGACAGGGAGTAGATTCGAGTGAAGCTTTCTTT.